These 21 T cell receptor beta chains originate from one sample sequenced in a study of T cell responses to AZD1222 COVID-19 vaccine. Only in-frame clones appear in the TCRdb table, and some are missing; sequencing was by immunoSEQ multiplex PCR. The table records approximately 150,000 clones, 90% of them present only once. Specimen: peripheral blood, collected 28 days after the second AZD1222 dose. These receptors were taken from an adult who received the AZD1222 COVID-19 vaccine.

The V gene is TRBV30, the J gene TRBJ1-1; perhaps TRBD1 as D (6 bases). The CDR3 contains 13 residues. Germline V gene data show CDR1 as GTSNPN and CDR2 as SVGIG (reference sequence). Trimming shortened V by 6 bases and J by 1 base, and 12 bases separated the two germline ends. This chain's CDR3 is CACYRDPNTEAFF. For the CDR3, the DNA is TGTGCCTGCTACAGGGACCCGAACACTGAAGCTTTCTTT. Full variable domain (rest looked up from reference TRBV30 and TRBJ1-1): SQTIHQWPATLVQPVGSPLSLECTVEGTSNPNLYWYRQAAGRGLQLLFYSVGIGQISSEVPQNLSASRPQDRQFILSSKKLLLSDSGFYLCACYRDPNTEAFFGQGTRLTVV.

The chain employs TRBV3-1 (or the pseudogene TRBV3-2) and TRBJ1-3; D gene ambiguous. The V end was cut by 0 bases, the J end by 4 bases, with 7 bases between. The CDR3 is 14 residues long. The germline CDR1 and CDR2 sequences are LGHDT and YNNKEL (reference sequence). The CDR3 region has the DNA TGTGCCAGCAGCCAAGATCCAAGCGGAAACACCATATATTTT. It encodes CASSQDPSGNTIYF.

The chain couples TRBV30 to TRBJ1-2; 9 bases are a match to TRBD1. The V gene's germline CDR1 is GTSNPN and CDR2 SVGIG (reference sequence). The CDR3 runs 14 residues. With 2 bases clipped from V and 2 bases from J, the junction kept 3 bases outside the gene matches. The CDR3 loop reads CAWSKGQGNYGYTF. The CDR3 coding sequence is TGTGCCTGGAGTAAGGGACAGGGAAACTATGGCTACACCTTC.

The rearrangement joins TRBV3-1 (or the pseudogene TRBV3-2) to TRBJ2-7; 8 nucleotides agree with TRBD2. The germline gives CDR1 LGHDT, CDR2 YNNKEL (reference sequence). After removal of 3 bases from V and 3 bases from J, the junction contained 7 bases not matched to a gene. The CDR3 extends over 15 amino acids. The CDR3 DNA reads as TGTGCCAGCAGCCAGTCCGGCGGGAGGCGCTACGAGCAGTACTTC. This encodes CASSQSGGRRYEQYF.

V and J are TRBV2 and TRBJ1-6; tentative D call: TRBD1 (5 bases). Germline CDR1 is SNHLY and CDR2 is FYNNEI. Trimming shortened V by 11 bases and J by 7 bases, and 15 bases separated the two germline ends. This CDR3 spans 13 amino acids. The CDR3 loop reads CAGGTARNSPLHF. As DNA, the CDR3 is TGTGCCGGGGGGACGGCGAGGAATTCACCCCTCCACTTT.

The CDR3: CASSPIGTSNEQFF. Here the CDR3 DNA reads TGCGCCAGCAGCCCGATCGGGACTAGCAATGAGCAGTTCTTC. J is TRBJ2-1 and V is TRBV5-1, with 8 bases matching TRBD2. This CDR3 has 14 residues. The J segment lost 6 bases and the V segment lost 4 bases, leaving 6 bases of the junction unmatched. Germline V CDR1 and CDR2: SGHRS, YFSETQ.

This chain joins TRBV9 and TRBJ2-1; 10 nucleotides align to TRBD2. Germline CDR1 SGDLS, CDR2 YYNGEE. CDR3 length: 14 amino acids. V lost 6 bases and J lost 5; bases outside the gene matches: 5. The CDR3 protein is CASTASGGDNEQFF. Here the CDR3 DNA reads TGTGCCAGCACCGCCAGCGGGGGGGACAATGAGCAGTTCTTC.

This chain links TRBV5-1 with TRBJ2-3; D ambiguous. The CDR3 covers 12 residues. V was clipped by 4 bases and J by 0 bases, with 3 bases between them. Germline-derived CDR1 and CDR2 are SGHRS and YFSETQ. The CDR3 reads CASSQSTDTQYF. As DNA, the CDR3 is TGCGCCAGCAGCCAAAGCACAGATACGCAGTATTTT.

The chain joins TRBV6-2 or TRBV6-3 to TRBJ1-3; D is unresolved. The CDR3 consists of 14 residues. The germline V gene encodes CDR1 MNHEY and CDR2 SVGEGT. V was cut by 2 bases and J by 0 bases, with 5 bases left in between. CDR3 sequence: CASSYDYSGNTIYF. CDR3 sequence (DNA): TGTGCCAGCAGTTACGACTACTCTGGAAACACCATATATTTT.

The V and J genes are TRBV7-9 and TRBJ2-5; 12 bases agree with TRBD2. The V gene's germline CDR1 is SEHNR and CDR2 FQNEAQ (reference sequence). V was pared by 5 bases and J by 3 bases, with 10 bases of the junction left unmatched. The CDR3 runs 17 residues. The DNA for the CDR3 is TGTGCCAGCAGCCCGAAACTAGCGGGAGGCCGGAAAGAGACCCAGTACTTC. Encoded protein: CASSPKLAGGRKETQYF.

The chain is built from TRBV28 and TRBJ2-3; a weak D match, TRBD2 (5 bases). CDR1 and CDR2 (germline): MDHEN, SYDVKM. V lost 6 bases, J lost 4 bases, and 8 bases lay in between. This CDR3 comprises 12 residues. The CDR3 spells CASSLASDTQYF. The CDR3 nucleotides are TGTGCCAGCAGCCTAGCCTCAGATACGCAGTATTTT.

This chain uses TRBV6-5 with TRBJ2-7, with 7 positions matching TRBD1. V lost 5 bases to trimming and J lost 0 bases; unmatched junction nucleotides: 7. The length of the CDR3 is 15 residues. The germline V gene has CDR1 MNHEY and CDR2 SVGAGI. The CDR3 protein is CASSPGTAFSYEQYF. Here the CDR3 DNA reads TGTGCCAGCAGTCCCGGGACAGCATTCTCCTACGAGCAGTACTTC.

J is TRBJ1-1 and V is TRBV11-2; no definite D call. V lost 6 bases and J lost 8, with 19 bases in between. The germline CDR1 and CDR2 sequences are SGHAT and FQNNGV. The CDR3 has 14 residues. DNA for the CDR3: TGTGCCAGCAGTTTTAACGCCGGTGTGGAGGAAGCTTTCTTT. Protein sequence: CASSFNAGVEEAFF.

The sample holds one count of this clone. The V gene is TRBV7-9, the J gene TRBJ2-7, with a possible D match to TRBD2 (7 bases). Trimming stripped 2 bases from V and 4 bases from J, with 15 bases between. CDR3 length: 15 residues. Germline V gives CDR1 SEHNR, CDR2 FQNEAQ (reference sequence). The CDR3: CASSLMTGGSYEQYV. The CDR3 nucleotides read TGTGCCAGCAGCTTAATGACGGGGGGCTCGTACGAGCAGTACGTC.

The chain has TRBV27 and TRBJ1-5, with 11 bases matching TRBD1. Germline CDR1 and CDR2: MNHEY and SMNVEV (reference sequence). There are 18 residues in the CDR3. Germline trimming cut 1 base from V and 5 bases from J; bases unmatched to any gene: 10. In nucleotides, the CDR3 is TGTGCCAGCAGTTTATTTGGGACAGGGGGTTTTCAGGATCAGCCCCAGCATTTT. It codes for CASSLFGTGGFQDQPQHF.

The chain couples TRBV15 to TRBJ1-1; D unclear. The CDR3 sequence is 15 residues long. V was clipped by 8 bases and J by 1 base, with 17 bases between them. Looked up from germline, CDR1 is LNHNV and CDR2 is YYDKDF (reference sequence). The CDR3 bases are TGTGCCACCGCTCTGGGTTCTCTCGGGAACACTGAAGCTTTCTTT. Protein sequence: CATALGSLGNTEAFF.

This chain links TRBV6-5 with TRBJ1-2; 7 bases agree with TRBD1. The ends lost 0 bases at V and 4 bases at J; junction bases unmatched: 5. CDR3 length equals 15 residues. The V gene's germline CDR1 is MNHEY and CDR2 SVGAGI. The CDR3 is CASSYSKSGGYGYTF. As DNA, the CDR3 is TGTGCCAGCAGTTACTCGAAATCAGGGGGCTATGGCTACACCTTC.

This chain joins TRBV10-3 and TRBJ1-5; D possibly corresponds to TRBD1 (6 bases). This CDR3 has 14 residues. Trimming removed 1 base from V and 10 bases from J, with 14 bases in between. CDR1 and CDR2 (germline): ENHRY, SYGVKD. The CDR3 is CAISEWGPGQPQHF. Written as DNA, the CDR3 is TGTGCCATCAGTGAGTGGGGGCCCGGTCAACCCCAGCATTTT.

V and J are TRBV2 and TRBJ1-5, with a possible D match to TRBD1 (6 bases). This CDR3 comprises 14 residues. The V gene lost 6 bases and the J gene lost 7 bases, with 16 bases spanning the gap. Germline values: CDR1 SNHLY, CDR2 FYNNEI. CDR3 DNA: TGTGCCAGCAGCTTAGGGACAACTCGGCAGCCCCAGCATTTT. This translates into CASSLGTTRQPQHF.

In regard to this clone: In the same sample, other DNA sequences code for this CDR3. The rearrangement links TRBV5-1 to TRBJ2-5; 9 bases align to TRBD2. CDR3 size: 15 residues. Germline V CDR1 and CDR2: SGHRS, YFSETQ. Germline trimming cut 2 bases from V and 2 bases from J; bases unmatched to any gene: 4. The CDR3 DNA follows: TGCGCCAGCAGCTTTGTTGCGGGGGGGCAAGAGACCCAGTACTTC. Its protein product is CASSFVAGGQETQYF. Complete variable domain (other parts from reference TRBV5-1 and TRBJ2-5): KAGVTQTPRYLIKTRGQQVTLSCSPISGHRSVSWYQQTPGQGLQFLFEYFSETQRNKGNFPGRFSGRQFSNSRSEMNVSTLELGDSALYLCASSFVAGGQETQYFGPGTRLLVL.

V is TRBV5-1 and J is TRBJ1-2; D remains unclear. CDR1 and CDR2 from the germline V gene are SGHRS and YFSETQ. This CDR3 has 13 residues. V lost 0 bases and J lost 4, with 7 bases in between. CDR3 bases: TGCGCCAGCAGCTTGGGACAACTCTATGGCTACACCTTC. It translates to CASSLGQLYGYTF. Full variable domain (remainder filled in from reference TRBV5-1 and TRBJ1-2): KAGVTQTPRYLIKTRGQQVTLSCSPISGHRSVSWYQQTPGQGLQFLFEYFSETQRNKGNFPGRFSGRQFSNSRSEMNVSTLELGDSALYLCASSLGQLYGYTFGSGTRLTVV.